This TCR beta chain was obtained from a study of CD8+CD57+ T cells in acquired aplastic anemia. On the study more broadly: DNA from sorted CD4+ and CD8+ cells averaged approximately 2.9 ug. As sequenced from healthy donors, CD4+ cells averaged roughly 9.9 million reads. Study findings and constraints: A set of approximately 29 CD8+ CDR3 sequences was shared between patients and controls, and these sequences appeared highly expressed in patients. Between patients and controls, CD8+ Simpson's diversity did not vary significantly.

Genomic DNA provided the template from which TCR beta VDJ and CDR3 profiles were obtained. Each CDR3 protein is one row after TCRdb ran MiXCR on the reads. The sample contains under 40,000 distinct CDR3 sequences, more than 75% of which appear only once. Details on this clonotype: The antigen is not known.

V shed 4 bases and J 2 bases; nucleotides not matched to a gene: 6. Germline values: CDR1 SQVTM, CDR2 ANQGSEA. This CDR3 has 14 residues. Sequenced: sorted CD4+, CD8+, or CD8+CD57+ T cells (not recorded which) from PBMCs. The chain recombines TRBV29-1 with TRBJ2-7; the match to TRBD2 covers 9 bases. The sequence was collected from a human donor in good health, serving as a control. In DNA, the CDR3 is TGCAGCGTTGCCCGGACTAGCGCAACCTACGAGCAGTACTTC. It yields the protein CSVARTSATYEQYF.